The present T cell receptor beta chain was sequenced within a study of blood T cell repertoires in COVID-19 (dated by TCRdb to about 2020). Regarding the research as a whole: Samples covering the acute and convalescent phases of COVID-19 were provided by collaborators in the United States, Italy and Spain. Where HLA class I and class II types were available, the types were taken from metadata supplied by the sample provider, not from assay-based typing. The repertoires were released in a freely available public database meant as a resource for research on the immune response to SARS-CoV-2. Deeply sampled blood TCRbeta repertoires from subjects exposed to, actively infected with, or recovered from COVID-19 were included in the dataset. Samples came from the ongoing ImmuneRACE study (first 160 participants) plus 1,254 subjects from 6 global collaborators. The sample metadata nearly always contained a de-identified subject ID, COVID-19 status, age in years and sex. The prospective study material was composed of cDNA or gDNA derived from T cells, B-cell-depleted T cells, or PBMCs.

The immunoSEQ Assay, a bias-controlled multiplex PCR, was used to amplify TCRbeta CDR3 regions from genomic DNA. The paper's data handling went like this. Within the assay, amplification of reference gene primers was used to estimate how many nucleated cells each sample contained. To quantify the absolute abundance of each unique TCRbeta CDR3 rearrangement, sequence reads were collapsed and filtered. Productive Simpson clonality was computed per sample as the square root of Simpson's diversity index over productive rearrangements. Sourced from immuneACCESS, this table was stored by TCRdb with only in-frame sequences that have V and J called. A share of the clones is absent; for the studies checked, an unresolved V gene accounts for under half, and the remainder has no known explanation. From that table come the V and J calls and clone size; the DNA was used to work out D and trimming. In this sample the table shows some 190,000 clones, 85% to 90% of which occur a single time. The ten largest clones represent about 2.2% of the sample.

The investigation overall reported the following: How much clinical and demographic metadata was included differed by source and by participant, and the metadata was provided uncurated.

Enrolling through a virtual design, the prospective study's participants ranged in age from roughly 18 to 100 years and lived across around 25 United States geographic areas. In the prospective study, participants were assigned to cohorts based on the clinical history participants reported in a screening survey and a study questionnaire. Mobile phlebotomists in the prospective study collected whole blood, serum and a nasopharyngeal or oropharyngeal swab from every participant. Participants in the prospective study had the option to provide additional blood draws and questionnaires over a 2-month period. Prospective study blood samples were shipped either frozen or at room temperature before DNA extraction. CDR1 and CDR2 are drawn from the germline V gene (reference sequence): GTSNPN, SVGIG. There are 15 amino acids in the CDR3, from cysteine to phenylalanine inclusive. Only the CDR3 DNA is retained, 45 bases long and in frame from the first base. Relative to germline, V is 0 bases shorter and J is 2 bases shorter, with 12 bases between their ends.

On this clone itself: What antigen it recognizes has not been identified. Base qualities are missing; no much larger clone stands one base away.

This clonotype originated in a woman aged 40 to 49 with acute COVID-19. The sequencing sample was made of PBMCs or T cells enriched from blood (not recorded which). This chain is built from TRBV30 and TRBJ2-3; D gene: possibly TRBD1, on 5 matching bases. The DNA sequence is as follows: TGTGCCTGGAGTGTACCAGGGCGAACCACAGATACGCAGTATTTT. Translated, this gives CAWSVPGRTTDTQYF.